This T cell receptor beta chain was documented in a study of PD-L1 blockade in urothelial cancer. Here immunoSEQ multiplex PCR was the method, and the copy in TCRdb shows in-frame clones only, minus some. The sample shows 30,000 to 35,000 clones, 70% to 85% of them seen only once. The CDR3 totals 13 residues. Germline V gene lookup returns CDR1 MNHNS and CDR2 SASEGT. V gave up 2 bases and J gave up 2 bases, with 6 bases separating them. The origin of this receptor is a man aged 55 to 70 with urothelial cancer. The material sequenced was PBMCs, taken around atezolizumab (anti-PD-L1) treatment. The chain links TRBV6-1 to TRBJ1-2; D is undetermined. The CDR3 protein is CASSERRNYGYTF. The CDR3 coding sequence is TGTGCCAGCAGTGAACGCAGAAACTATGGCTACACCTTC.